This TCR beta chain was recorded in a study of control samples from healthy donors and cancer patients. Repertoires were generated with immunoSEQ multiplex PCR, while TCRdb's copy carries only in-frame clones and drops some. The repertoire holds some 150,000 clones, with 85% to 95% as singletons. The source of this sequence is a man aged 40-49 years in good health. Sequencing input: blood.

CDR3 coding DNA: TGTGCCAGAAGCTCCAGGGGGTACAATGAGCAGTTCTTC. It yields the protein CARSSRGYNEQFF. The chain couples TRBV5-3 to TRBJ2-1; TRBD1 aligns across 7 bases. TRBV5-3 has ORF status, its function being uncertain. This CDR3 is built from 13 residues. Losses at the gene ends were 3 bases for V and 4 bases for J; bases not matched to a gene: 1.